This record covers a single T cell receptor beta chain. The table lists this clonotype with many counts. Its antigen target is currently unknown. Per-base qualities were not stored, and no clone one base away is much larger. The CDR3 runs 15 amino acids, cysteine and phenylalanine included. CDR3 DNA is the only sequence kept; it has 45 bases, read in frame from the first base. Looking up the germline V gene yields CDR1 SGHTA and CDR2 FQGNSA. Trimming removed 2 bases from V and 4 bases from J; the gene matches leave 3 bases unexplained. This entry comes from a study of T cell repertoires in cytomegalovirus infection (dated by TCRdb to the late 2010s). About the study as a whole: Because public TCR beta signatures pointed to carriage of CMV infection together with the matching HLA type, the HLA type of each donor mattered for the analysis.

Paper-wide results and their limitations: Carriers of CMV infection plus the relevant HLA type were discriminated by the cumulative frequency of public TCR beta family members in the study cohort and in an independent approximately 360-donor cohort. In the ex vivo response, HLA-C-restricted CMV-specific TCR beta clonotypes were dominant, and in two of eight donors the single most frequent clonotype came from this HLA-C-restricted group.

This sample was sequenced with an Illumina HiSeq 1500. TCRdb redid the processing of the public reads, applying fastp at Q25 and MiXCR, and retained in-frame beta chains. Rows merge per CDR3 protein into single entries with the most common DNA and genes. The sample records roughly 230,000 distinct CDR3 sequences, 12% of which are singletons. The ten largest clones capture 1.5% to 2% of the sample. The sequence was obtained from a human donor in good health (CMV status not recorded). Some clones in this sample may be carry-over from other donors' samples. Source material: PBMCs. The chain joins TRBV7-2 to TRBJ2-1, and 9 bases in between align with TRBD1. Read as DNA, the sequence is TGTGCCAGCAGCTTAAGGACAGGGGATTACAATGAGCAGTTCTTC. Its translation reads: CASSLRTGDYNEQFF.